The rows below give T cell receptor beta chains drawn from one sample of a study of cytomegalovirus exposure and HLA in healthy donors. Sequenced by immunoSEQ multiplex PCR; TCRdb stores in-frame clones only, minus some. The sample holds some 130,000 clones; roughly 63% are singletons and the top ten take 1.5% to 2%. Sequencing was performed on PBMCs. The source is a man aged 30 to 39 in good health and CMV-seropositive. CDR3s include the opening cysteine and the closing phenylalanine or tryptophan. A D gene is named only where the DNA matches it firmly. The size field is filled for only some rows; it gives once, few, many or a size class.

v_call	j_call	d_call	clone_size	cdr3_nt	cdr3_aa
TRBV29-1	TRBJ1-4	NA	NA	TGCAGCGTGAAGCCTGGGAGGACTAATGAAAAACTGTTTTTT	CSVKPGRTNEKLFF
TRBV7-2	TRBJ1-5	NA	once	TGTGCCAGCAGCTCCCGCGCGGGGCAGCCCCAGCATTTT	CASSSRAGQPQHF
TRBV28	TRBJ2-7	NA	few	TGTGCCAGCGGGCCCCCTTACTACGAGCAGTACTTC	CASGPPYYEQYF
TRBV9	TRBJ2-7	NA	NA	TGTGCCCCGCGGAGCTTGAGTGGTGGAACAACCTACGAGCAGTACTTC	CAPRSLSGGTTYEQYF
TRBV5-1	TRBJ2-5	TRBD2	NA	TGCGCCAGCAGCACCCCCTTAGCGGGAGGAGAGACCCAGTACTTC	CASSTPLAGGETQYF
TRBV2	TRBJ2-7	NA	NA	TGTGCCAGCGCCGAAGGAGAGGAGACCTACGAGCAGTACTTC	CASAEGEETYEQYF
TRBV6-5	TRBJ2-5	NA	NA	TGTGCCAGCAGTCAAAGGGGGACCGGTGAGCAGTACTTC	CASSQRGTGEQYF
TRBV11-2	TRBJ1-5	NA	NA	TGTGCCAGCAGCTTAGATTCAGGGAATAGCAATCAGCCCCAGCATTTT	CASSLDSGNSNQPQHF
TRBV6-6	TRBJ1-1	NA	NA	TGTGCCAGCAGTTACGCGGACAGTCTGAACACTGAAGCTTTCTTT	CASSYADSLNTEAFF
TRBV4-3	TRBJ2-3	NA	NA	TGCGCCAGCAGCCAGCTAGGGGGGGAGGGCCTGGATACGCAGTATTTT	CASSQLGGEGLDTQYF
TRBV6-1	TRBJ1-1	TRBD1	NA	TGTGCCAGCAGGACAGGGTTGAACACTGAAGCTTTCTTT	CASRTGLNTEAFF
TRBV15	TRBJ2-3	TRBD2	few	TGTGCCACCAGCAGAGTGACTAGCGGGAGGCGGACAGATACGCAGTATTTT	CATSRVTSGRRTDTQYF
TRBV15	TRBJ2-4	NA	NA	TGTGCCACCAGCAATTGGCTAGCCAAAAACATTCAGTACTTC	CATSNWLAKNIQYF
TRBV5-6	TRBJ1-1	NA	NA	TGTGCCACAACCTTTACAGGGTGGATGAACACTGAAGCTTTCTTT	CATTFTGWMNTEAFF
TRBV21-1	TRBJ1-2	NA	few	TGTGCCAGCAGCAAAGGGGGCCCGGGACAGGGGGCTAGGGGACTAGATCACTATGGCTACACCTTC	CASSKGGPGQGARGLDHYGYTF
TRBV5-1	TRBJ1-2	TRBD1	NA	TGCGCCAGCAGCTTGACTACTGACAGGGGGAAGGAGGGCTACACCTTC	CASSLTTDRGKEGYTF
TRBV9	TRBJ2-1	TRBD1	NA	TGTGCCAGCAGCGTAGCCGGGACAGGGTTCAATGAGCAGTTCTTC	CASSVAGTGFNEQFF
TRBV9	TRBJ1-1	NA	NA	TGTGCCAGCAGCGTACTTTCACAGAACACTGAAGCTTTCTTT	CASSVLSQNTEAFF
TRBV4-1	TRBJ1-1	TRBD1	NA	TGCGCCAGCAGCCTCAGACAGGGGGGCACTGAAGCTTTCTTT	CASSLRQGGTEAFF
TRBV27	TRBJ1-2	NA	NA	TGTGCCAGCAGTTCCATGGGGGGTTCTGGTTATATCGGCTACACCTTC	CASSSMGGSGYIGYTF
TRBV7-4	TRBJ2-2	TRBD1	NA	TGTGCCAGCAGCTCCGGGACAGGGGTGTTGGGGGAGCTGTTTTTT	CASSSGTGVLGELFF
TRBV5-6	TRBJ2-2	NA	once	TGTGCCAGCATCTGGGGTGGAGGTAGCTACACCGGGGAGCTGTTTTTT	CASIWGGGSYTGELFF
TRBV9	TRBJ1-3	NA	NA	TGTGCCAGCAGCGCCGGGAGGACTGGAAACACCATATATTTT	CASSAGRTGNTIYF
TRBV9	TRBJ2-3	TRBD2	NA	TGTGCCAGCAGCAAAGACGGGACTAGCGGGACCGATACGCAGTATTTT	CASSKDGTSGTDTQYF
TRBV9	TRBJ2-1	TRBD2	NA	TGTGCCAGCAGCCCCACTAGCGGAGTATACAATGAGCAGTTCTTC	CASSPTSGVYNEQFF
TRBV7-9	TRBJ2-7	NA	once	TGTGCGGAGGGGCCTAGCTCCTACGAGCAGTACTTC	CAEGPSSYEQYF
TRBV28	TRBJ1-2	TRBD1	NA	TGTGCCAGCAGGATGCAGGGGGTCTGGGGCGGCTACACCTTC	CASRMQGVWGGYTF
TRBV4-1	TRBJ1-6	NA	NA	TGCGCCAGCAGCCAAGATGGAGGGTACGGTTCACCCCTCCACTTT	CASSQDGGYGSPLHF
TRBV4-3	TRBJ1-4	NA	NA	TGCGCCAGCAGCCAAGTTGGGCAGGGGAAGTACGAAAAACTGTTTTTT	CASSQVGQGKYEKLFF
TRBV9	TRBJ2-1	TRBD2	NA	TGTGCCAGCAGCGTAAGCGGGGGTTCCTACAATGAGCAGTTCTTC	CASSVSGGSYNEQFF
TRBV11-1	TRBJ2-3	TRBD2	NA	TGTGCCAGCAGCTCTCGGGGAGCGGGAGCAGATACGCAGTATTTT	CASSSRGAGADTQYF
TRBV5-1	TRBJ2-3	NA	NA	TGCGCCAGCAGCTTAGCCGAGTCTAATACGCAGTATTTT	CASSLAESNTQYF
TRBV7-9	TRBJ2-7	NA	NA	TGTGCCAGCAGCTTAATAATCTCCTACGAGCAGTACTTC	CASSLIISYEQYF
TRBV11-2	TRBJ2-7	NA	NA	TGTGCCAGCAGCTCTCTAGGGCTAGCTCTCTTC	CASSSLGLALF
TRBV6-5	TRBJ2-1	NA	NA	TGTGCCAGCTCTTCGAATGAGCAGTTCTTC	CASSSNEQFF
TRBV11-2	TRBJ2-1	TRBD1	NA	TGTGCCAGCAGCTTCCAAATCGGGCAGGGGGCGGCAAATGAGCAGTTCTTC	CASSFQIGQGAANEQFF
TRBV21-1	TRBJ2-5	NA	NA	TGTGCCAGCAGTCCGCTATGGCAAGAGACCCAGTACTTC	CASSPLWQETQYF
TRBV5-1	TRBJ2-7	TRBD1	few	TGCGCCAGCAGCAGGTTGTCCGGGACAGGGGTCTACGAGCAGTACTTC	CASSRLSGTGVYEQYF
TRBV14	TRBJ2-5	TRBD2	NA	TGTGCCAGCAGCCGGGGACTAGCGGGACAGACCCAGTACTTC	CASSRGLAGQTQYF
TRBV28	TRBJ2-5	TRBD2	NA	TGTGCCAGCACCGGGCTGCGGGAGGGGTTTTGGGAGACCCAGTACTTC	CASTGLREGFWETQYF
TRBV6-4	TRBJ1-1	NA	NA	TGTGCCAGCAGGGACACTTCGAACACTGAAGCTTTCTTT	CASRDTSNTEAFF
TRBV5-4	TRBJ2-5	TRBD1	few	TGTGCCAGCAGCTCACAGGGGGCCCAAGAGACCCAGTACTTC	CASSSQGAQETQYF
TRBV18	TRBJ1-2	NA	NA	TGTGCCAGCTCAAAAGAGGTCGCAGGGAGGGATGGCTATGGCTACACCTTC	CASSKEVAGRDGYGYTF
TRBV15	TRBJ2-7	NA	NA	TGTGCCACCAGCAGAGTTCTTGACTTCTACGAGCAGTACTTC	CATSRVLDFYEQYF
TRBV7-6	TRBJ2-7	NA	NA	TGTGCCAGCAGCTTAGGCGGGACGATCGGGGAGCAGTACTTC	CASSLGGTIGEQYF
TRBV28	TRBJ2-1	TRBD1	NA	TGTGTCAGCAGCCTCCCCCGACAGGGAAGCAATGAGCAGTTCTTC	CVSSLPRQGSNEQFF
TRBV28	TRBJ1-2	NA	NA	TGTGCCAGCGGGCTAATTTACCTTTTTGGTGGCTACACCTTC	CASGLIYLFGGYTF
TRBV2	TRBJ1-4	TRBD1	NA	TGTGCCAGCAGTGAACCGGGACAGGGTTTGTTTGTGAAACTGTTTTTT	CASSEPGQGLFVKLFF
TRBV15	TRBJ1-5	NA	few	TGTGCCACCAGCAGAGATCGGCGGTTAAATCAGCCCCAGCATTTT	CATSRDRRLNQPQHF
TRBV7-2	TRBJ2-7	NA	once	TGTGCCAGCAGCCTTAGACAGACGTACGAGCAGTACTTC	CASSLRQTYEQYF